This TCR beta chain was recovered during a study of T cell responses to AZD1222 COVID-19 vaccine. Study-level background: Pooled together were second doses at about 4 or about 12 weeks. Whole-study findings and limits: Reports say nearly half of spike-specific TCRs go after unmutated variant regions. Seropositive at baseline were only five or six AZD1222 recipients.

The method was immunoSEQ multiplex PCR; TCRdb's version includes in-frame clones alone and lacks a portion of them. The sample has over 75,000 clones; 89% are singletons. The CDR3 consists of 17 residues. The junction had 9 bases not matched to a gene; V was cut back by 4 bases and J by 3 bases. CDR1 is MNHEY, CDR2 SMNVEV, per germline (reference sequence). As concerns this clone: Its antigen is not known.

This sample comprised peripheral blood, obtained on day 0 of AZD1222 vaccination. The rearrangement uses TRBV27 and TRBJ1-5, with 10 bases fitting TRBD1. The receptor comes from an adult in good health. CDR3 coding DNA: TGTGCCAGCAGTTCCCTCATTGGACAGGGGGACAATCAGCCCCAGCATTTT. Translating gives CASSSLIGQGDNQPQHF.